Sequencing of this T cell receptor beta chain was carried out in a study of identifying expanded T cells in peripheral blood (dated by TCRdb to the late 2010s). As for the study more broadly: Technical replicates were generated by sequencing separate aliquots of the same genomic DNA pool, with four replicates compared pairwise. Results the study describes overall, beyond this receptor: The authors expected that over much longer intervals, such as months to years, biological variance in healthy repertoires might increase even further. Across all healthy donors, variance in clone template counts between roughly two-week samples was found to increase significantly with total template count. The beta-binomial model significantly reduced the number of clones called differentially abundant and the false-positive rate across all healthy-donor time intervals. Around 1.3 differentially abundant clones were flagged by the binomial model between technical replicates, whereas about 15 and 18 were flagged over two weeks and four weeks, respectively.

On this clone: This clone's antigen is unknown. Per-base quality was not reported, and no clone a single base away is much larger than it.

No immune events such as infections were documented for the healthy donors during the collection period. Time-dependent variance in a beta-binomial model of T-cell clone differential abundance was calibrated using healthy-donor blood repertoires as a training cohort. The training cohort included around 10 healthy donors, of whom 3 were female and 7 were male. Donor ages ranged from about 25 to 64 years, with an average of about 40 years. Whole blood, obtained from a commercial supplier, was collected from each healthy donor at three time points spaced roughly 2 weeks apart. For immunosequencing, genomic DNA was extracted from whole blood that had not been sorted. The CDR3 measures 16 amino acids from cysteine to phenylalanine. Here the CDR3 DNA is all that survives: 48 bases in frame from base 1. According to the germline V gene, CDR1 reads SNHLY and CDR2 reads FYNNEI. V is cut back by 4 bases and J by 3 bases, with 9 bases in the junction unmatched.

The immunoSEQ Assay, which uses bias-controlled multiplex PCR amplification of genomic DNA, was used to profile TCRbeta CDR3 regions. For the original study's pipeline: To quantify the absolute abundance of each unique TCRbeta CDR3 region, the sequences were collapsed and filtered. Differential abundance was tested with two models: a binomial (Fisher-equivalent) model and a beta-binomial model that adds time-dependent variance fitted from healthy donors. Any clone with fewer than 5 combined templates was excluded, and a clone was called differentially abundant if its Benjamini-Hochberg FDR was below 0.01. Using the form v = (b*log(k)+a)^2, the beta-binomial variance was modeled as a function of the total template count across the two samples. The source is immuneACCESS, and TCRdb retained only in-frame sequences with V and J called. Part of the clones is not carried over; for the studies checked, unresolved V genes explain less than half of this, and the remainder is unexplained. V and J calls and clone size come straight from that table; D and trimming were deduced from the DNA. The sample yields about 90,000 clones; approximately 86% were counted once. The ten largest clones capture 4.5% to 7% of the sample.

The rearrangement joined TRBV2 to TRBJ2-1, with TRBD2 matching 7 junction bases. Sequencing was performed on blood. This TCR derives from a person between 18 and 75 years old in good health. The encoded CDR3 is CASSVQRGDYYNEQFF. The nucleotide sequence reads TGTGCCAGCAGTGTGCAGCGGGGCGACTACTACAATGAGCAGTTCTTC.